The 14 T cell receptor beta chains reported below all come from one sample, sequenced in a study of CD8 T cells in ankylosing spondylitis. Overall study findings and caveats: A TCR beta motif made of 7 to 9 highly homologous variants seemed typical of ankylosing spondylitis blood.

These receptors are not linked to any known antigen. TCRdb used MiXCR to reprocess the 5' RACE reads, holding one entry per CDR3 protein. The sample shows 350,000 to 550,000 distinct CDR3 sequences, roughly 25% of them seen only once. Sequencing used blood, either unsorted or a sorted T cell fraction (not recorded which). The receptor set was obtained from a male donor with ankylosing spondylitis.

The chain carries TRBV25-1 and TRBJ2-3, with a weak D call TRBD2 (5 bases). This CDR3 region has 19 residues. Germline V CDR1 and CDR2: MGHDK, SYGVNS. Between the trimmed V and J ends, which lost 1 base and 2 bases, there was a span of 22 bases. Written as DNA, the CDR3 is TGTGCCAGCAGTGAATTAATCTCGGGATCCAACTGGGACACAGATACGCAGTATTTT. Amino acids: CASSELISGSNWDTDTQYF.

This clonotype was counted only a few times. The rearrangement joins TRBV12-3 or TRBV12-4 to TRBJ2-1, with D perhaps TRBD2 (5 bases). The CDR3 runs 14 residues. V was trimmed by 7 bases and J by 0 bases, leaving 10 bases between them. Here the CDR3 reads CASIRGSSYNEQFF. CDR3 in DNA: TGTGCCAGCATCCGGGGAAGCTCCTACAATGAGCAGTTCTTC.

The chain carries TRBV19 and TRBJ2-2, with D perhaps TRBD1 or TRBD2 (5 bases each). V lost 8 bases and J 1 base, leaving 17 bases between the germline ends. The CDR3 covers 16 residues. Germline CDR1 reads LNHDA; CDR2 reads SQIVND (reference sequence). This chain's CDR3 is CASVYSGTVNTGELFF. CDR3 DNA: TGTGCCAGTGTCTACTCCGGGACGGTGAACACCGGGGAGCTGTTTTTT.

The J gene is TRBJ1-1, the V gene TRBV20-1, with unresolved D. From germline, CDR1 is DFQATT and CDR2 SNEGSKA (reference sequence). The CDR3 is 13 residues long. The ends were cut back, 2 bases at V and 1 base at J, with 8 bases in the middle. In nucleotides, the CDR3 is TGCAGTGCTAGATTTCGAGGGAACACTGAAGCTTTCTTT. Protein product: CSARFRGNTEAFF.

This sequence joins TRBV7-7 and TRBJ2-1; D might be TRBD1 (6 bases). The CDR3 runs to 15 residues. CDR1 SSHAT and CDR2 FNYEAQ come from the germline V gene (reference sequence). Trimming cost V 4 bases and J 7 bases, with 17 bases left between them. The CDR3 region is CASSYSPGTTNEQFF. CDR3 nucleotides: TGTGCCAGCAGCTATAGCCCCGGGACAACAAATGAGCAGTTCTTC.

This rearrangement joins TRBV7-9 to TRBJ1-2, with unresolved D. The CDR3 loop spans 13 amino acids. V lost 4 bases, J lost 2 bases, and 8 bases lay in between. Germline V gene lookup returns CDR1 SEHNR and CDR2 FQNEAQ (reference sequence). CDR3 sequence (DNA): TGTGCCAGCAGCTCAGCTCAAAACTATGGCTACACCTTC. Encoded protein: CASSSAQNYGYTF.

J is TRBJ2-1 and V is TRBV12-3 or TRBV12-4; either TRBD1 or TRBD2 may fit D (6 bases each). The CDR3 has 13 amino acids. V lost 6 bases and J 3 bases, leaving 9 bases between the germline ends. CDR3 DNA sequence: TGTGCCAGCAGGAGGGGGGACTACAATGAGCAGTTCTTC. Translated, it gives CASRRGDYNEQFF.

This rearrangement joins TRBV18 to TRBJ1-2; 8 bases align to TRBD1. The CDR3 runs 14 residues. V was pared by 8 bases and J by 3 bases, with 8 bases of the junction left unmatched. Looked up from germline, CDR1 is KGHSH and CDR2 is LQKENI. The CDR3 sequence is CASAPTGADYGYTF. The CDR3, as DNA: TGTGCCAGCGCCCCGACAGGGGCCGACTATGGCTACACCTTC.

This clonotype was found a few times. The chain employs TRBV6-2 or TRBV6-3 and TRBJ2-1; 12 nucleotides agree with TRBD2. The CDR3 sequence is 15 residues long. J gave up 5 bases and V 6 bases, and 5 bases lay outside the gene matches. Germline V gene data show CDR1 as MNHEY and CDR2 as SVGEGT. The CDR3 sequence is CASRALAGGHNEQFF. In nucleotides, the CDR3 is TGTGCCAGCAGGGCGCTAGCGGGAGGGCACAATGAGCAGTTCTTC.

This clonotype was observed a few times. A junction end diverges from the germline sequence, so it may reflect a read error. The chain is built from TRBV4-1 and TRBJ2-2; the match to TRBD1 covers 8 bases. The CDR3 is made up of 15 amino acids. Germline CDR1 and CDR2: MGHRA and YSYEKL. The CDR3, as DNA: TGCGCCAGTAGCCCAGGACAGGGAATAACCGGGGAGCTGTTTTTT. This sequence encodes CASSPGQGITGELFF.

The genes are TRBV5-1 and TRBJ2-1; 9 bases agree with TRBD1. Germline CDR1 is SGHRS and CDR2 is YFSETQ. This CDR3 has 14 residues. Losses at the gene ends were 4 bases for V and 8 bases for J; bases not matched to a gene: 7. In nucleotides, the CDR3 is TGCGCCAGCAGCGAGGGACAGGGTGTCGATGAGCAGTTCTTC. Translation: CASSEGQGVDEQFF.

This clonotype was found a few times. The genes are TRBV7-2 and TRBJ2-7, with a weak D call TRBD1 (5 bases). CDR3 length equals 11 residues. Germline V gene sequence: CDR1 SGHTA, CDR2 FQGNSA. Trimming pared 4 bases from V and 7 bases from J, leaving 8 bases between. CDR3 protein: CASSSGQEQYF. DNA for the CDR3: TGTGCCAGCAGCTCTGGACAAGAGCAGTACTTC.

V usage is TRBV11-2 and J usage is TRBJ2-2; D unresolved. The CDR3 loop spans 12 amino acids. Germline loops: CDR1 SGHAT, CDR2 FQNNGV. V lost 4 bases, J lost 9 bases, and 9 bases lay in between. CDR3 in DNA: TGTGCCAGCAGCTCTTTAGTTCGGGAGCTGTTTTTT. This encodes CASSSLVRELFF.

This clonotype was detected many times. The chain combines TRBV5-1 with TRBJ2-3; a weak D match, TRBD2 (6 bases). This CDR3 has 13 residues. Germline CDR1 is SGHRS and CDR2 is YFSETQ. The V and J ends lost 5 bases and 6 bases respectively, with 13 bases between them. CDR3 in DNA: TGCGCCAGCAGACCGGCCAGCGGGGATACGCAGTATTTT. Its translation is CASRPASGDTQYF.